This entry lists 16 T cell receptor beta chains sequenced from one sample in a study of cytomegalovirus exposure and HLA in healthy donors. Vbeta (60) and Jbeta (13) primers were used in the PCR. The repertoire was sequenced with immunoSEQ multiplex PCR; TCRdb's copy has only in-frame clones and lacks some. Of fewer than 250,000 clones detected, 65% to 75% appear once; the ten largest clones hold under 5%. Sequenced sample: PBMCs. The receptors stem from a man aged 25-45 years in good health and CMV-seropositive.

The rearrangement joins TRBV7-2 to TRBJ2-3, with 12 bases aligning to TRBD2. CDR1 is SGHTA and CDR2 is FQGNSA in the germline V gene. The V and J ends lost 0 bases and 15 bases, in that order; junction bases with no gene match: 4. This CDR3 spans 13 amino acids. The CDR3 DNA follows: TGTGCCAGCAGCTTAGCGACTAGCGGGAGTGTATATTTT. It specifies CASSLATSGSVYF.

This chain joins TRBV6-5 and TRBJ2-1; D is unresolved. There are 15 residues in the CDR3. CDR1 is MNHEY and CDR2 is SVGAGI in the germline V gene. With 0 bases removed from V and 4 bases from J, the gap between germline ends came to 10 bases. DNA of the CDR3: TGTGCCAGCAGTTACTCGATAGGAGATTACAATGAGCAGTTCTTC. This encodes CASSYSIGDYNEQFF.

The CDR3: CASSFGQGNSPLHF. The CDR3 DNA is TGTGCCAGCAGTTTTGGACAGGGAAATTCACCCCTCCACTTT. This rearrangement joins TRBV27 to TRBJ1-6; TRBD1 matches at 8 bases. Germline trimming cut 3 bases from V and 7 bases from J; bases unmatched to any gene: 2. The length of the CDR3 is 14 residues. Germline assignment: CDR1 MNHEY and CDR2 SMNVEV (reference sequence).

The V gene is TRBV6-5, the J gene TRBJ2-1; no firm D call. This CDR3 has 13 amino acids. Trimming left V 2 bases short and J 8 bases short, with 10 bases between. Per the germline V gene, CDR1 is MNHEY and CDR2 is SVGAGI. This CDR3 is CASSYALGDEQFF. CDR3 sequence (DNA): TGTGCCAGCAGTTACGCCCTGGGCGATGAGCAGTTCTTC.

This chain joins TRBV7-3 and TRBJ2-3; D uncertain. CDR1 and CDR2 from the germline V gene are SGHTA and FQGTGA. V gave up 4 bases and J gave up 8 bases, with 16 bases separating them. The CDR3 is 14 residues long. The CDR3 is CASSSLQAAGTQYF. CDR3 in DNA: TGTGCCAGCAGCTCCCTGCAGGCCGCAGGTACGCAGTATTTT.

V and J are TRBV7-3 and TRBJ2-1, with 9 bases lining up with TRBD2. The germline V gene has CDR1 SGHTA and CDR2 FQGTGA. J lost 4 bases, V lost 6 bases, and 10 bases had no gene match. The length of the CDR3 is 16 residues. The CDR3 spells CASSAWASGIYNEQFF. The CDR3 DNA reads TGTGCCAGCAGTGCCTGGGCTAGCGGGATTTACAATGAGCAGTTCTTC.

This clone was counted a few times. The chain is built from TRBV28 and TRBJ2-3, with D unresolved. Looked up from germline, CDR1 is MDHEN and CDR2 is SYDVKM. Trimming shortened V by 5 bases and J by 5 bases, and 11 bases separated the two germline ends. CDR3 length: 13 amino acids. In DNA, the CDR3 is TGTGCCAGCAGTCTACGACTCCGAGATACGCAGTATTTT. This encodes CASSLRLRDTQYF.

Regarding this clone: The same CDR3 arises from other DNA sequences in this sample as well. V gene TRBV5-1 combines with J gene TRBJ2-7, with 8 bases aligning to TRBD1. Unmatched junction bases numbered 9, after V lost 1 base and J lost 0 bases. Germline CDR1 and CDR2: SGHRS and YFSETQ. CDR3 length: 17 amino acids. CDR3 coding DNA: TGCGCCAGCAGCTTGAATAGGGGACAGGAAGTCTCCTACGAGCAGTACTTC. This gives the protein CASSLNRGQEVSYEQYF.

The chain links TRBV18 to TRBJ2-5; 7 positions match TRBD2. Germline CDR1 KGHSH, CDR2 LQKENI. CDR3 length: 17 amino acids. The V segment lost 0 bases and the J segment 2 bases; nucleotides outside the gene matches: 9. The CDR3 coding sequence is TGTGCCAGCTCACCACCGAAAGGTGGGAGGGGACAAGAGACCCAGTACTTC. It is translated as CASSPPKGGRGQETQYF.

The V and J genes are TRBV28 and TRBJ1-1, with D maybe TRBD1 (5 bases). The CDR3 extends over 15 amino acids. V was cut by 5 bases and J by 1 base, with 14 bases left in between. From germline, CDR1 is MDHEN and CDR2 SYDVKM. In nucleotides, the CDR3 is TGTGCCAGCAGTCGCTCAGGGAACTCGAACACTGAAGCTTTCTTT. Protein sequence: CASSRSGNSNTEAFF.

This clone was observed a single time. This chain links TRBV6-6 with TRBJ2-3; D gene uncertain. Germline lookup yields CDR1 MNHNY and CDR2 SVGAGI (reference sequence). This CDR3 comprises 14 residues. Trimming left V 0 bases short and J 6 bases short, with 10 bases between. CDR3 in amino acids: CASSYSVALDTQYF. The CDR3 DNA reads TGTGCCAGCAGTTACTCGGTAGCATTGGATACGCAGTATTTT.

The chain combines TRBV5-6 with TRBJ1-6, with a possible D match to TRBD1 (5 bases). This CDR3 is built from 16 residues. V was cut by 7 bases and J by 7 bases, with 21 bases left in between. From germline, CDR1 is SGHDT and CDR2 YYEEEE. DNA of the CDR3: TGTGCCAGCGCCTTGCGGAGTGCAGGGATGAATTCACCCCTCCACTTT. Translation gives CASALRSAGMNSPLHF.

This clone was detected a few times. The chain carries TRBV5-6 and TRBJ2-1; D call uncertain. The length of the CDR3 is 17 residues. Trimming cost V 0 bases and J 4 bases, with 17 bases left between them. Germline CDR1 is SGHDT and CDR2 is YYEEEE. The CDR3 is CASSLGRQQWAYNEQFF. The CDR3 nucleotides read TGTGCCAGCAGCTTGGGTCGGCAACAGTGGGCATACAATGAGCAGTTCTTC.

This clone was observed a few times. This chain connects TRBV7-2 to TRBJ1-2, with TRBD1 matching over 7 bases. The germline V gene has CDR1 SGHTA and CDR2 FQGNSA. V dropped 5 bases and J dropped 2; count of bases not matched to a gene: 11. The length of the CDR3 is 16 residues. As DNA, the CDR3 is TGTGCCAGCAGCCGGCCCCCCGGGACAGACAACTATGGCTACACCTTC. It encodes CASSRPPGTDNYGYTF.

This chain uses TRBV30 with TRBJ2-3, with 11 bases lining up with TRBD2. Germline CDR1 is GTSNPN and CDR2 is SVGIG (reference sequence). The V and J ends lost 0 bases and 1 base, in that order; junction bases with no gene match: 9. The CDR3 spans 18 residues. The CDR3 loop reads CAWSVRLAGGRGTDTQYF. CDR3 DNA: TGTGCCTGGAGTGTAAGGTTAGCGGGGGGGCGTGGCACAGATACGCAGTATTTT.

The chain carries TRBV7-2 and TRBJ2-3; weak D call: TRBD2 (5 bases). This CDR3 has 16 amino acids. Germline assignment: CDR1 SGHTA and CDR2 FQGNSA. V was trimmed by 4 bases and J by 4 bases, leaving 18 bases between them. The CDR3: CASSSGGSSLADTQYF. CDR3 coding DNA: TGTGCCAGCAGCTCAGGTGGGAGCTCGTTGGCAGATACGCAGTATTTT. Using reference TRBV7-2 and TRBJ2-3 for the parts outside the CDR3, the full variable domain is GAGVSQSPSNKVTEKGKDVELRCDPISGHTALYWYRQSLGQGLEFLIYFQGNSAPDKSGLPSDRFSAERTGGSVSTLTIQRTQQEDSAVYLCASSSGGSSLADTQYFGPGTRLTVL.